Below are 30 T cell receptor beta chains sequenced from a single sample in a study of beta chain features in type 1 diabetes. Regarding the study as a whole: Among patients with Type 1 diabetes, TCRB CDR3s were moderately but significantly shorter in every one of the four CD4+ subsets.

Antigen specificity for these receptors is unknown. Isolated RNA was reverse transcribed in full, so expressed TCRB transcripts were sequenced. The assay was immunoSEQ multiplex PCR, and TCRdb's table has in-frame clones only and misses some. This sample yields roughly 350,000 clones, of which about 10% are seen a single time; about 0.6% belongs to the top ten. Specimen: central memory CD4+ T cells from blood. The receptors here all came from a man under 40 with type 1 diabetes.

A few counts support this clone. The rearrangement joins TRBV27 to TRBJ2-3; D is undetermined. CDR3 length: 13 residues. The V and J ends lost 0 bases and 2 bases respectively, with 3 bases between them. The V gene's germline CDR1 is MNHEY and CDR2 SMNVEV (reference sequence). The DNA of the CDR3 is TGTGCCAGCAGTTTATCGTACACAGATACGCAGTATTTT. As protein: CASSLSYTDTQYF.

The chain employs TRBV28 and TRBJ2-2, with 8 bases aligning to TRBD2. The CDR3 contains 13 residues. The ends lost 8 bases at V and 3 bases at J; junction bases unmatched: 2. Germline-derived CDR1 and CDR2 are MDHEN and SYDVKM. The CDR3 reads CASGSGDTGELFF. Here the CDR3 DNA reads TGTGCCAGCGGTAGCGGGGACACCGGGGAGCTGTTTTTT.

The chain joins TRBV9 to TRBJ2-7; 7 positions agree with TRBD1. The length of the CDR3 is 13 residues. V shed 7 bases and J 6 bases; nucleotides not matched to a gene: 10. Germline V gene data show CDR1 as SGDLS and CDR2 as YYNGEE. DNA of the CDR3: TGTGCCAGCTCACCGACAGGGTGGGGCGAGCAGTACTTC. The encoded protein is CASSPTGWGEQYF.

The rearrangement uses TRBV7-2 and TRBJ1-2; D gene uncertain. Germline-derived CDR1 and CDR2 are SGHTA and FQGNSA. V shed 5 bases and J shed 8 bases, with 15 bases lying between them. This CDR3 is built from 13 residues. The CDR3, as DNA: TGTGCCAGCAGCCCTGGCAAGGAGCGCGGCTACACCTTC. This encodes CASSPGKERGYTF.

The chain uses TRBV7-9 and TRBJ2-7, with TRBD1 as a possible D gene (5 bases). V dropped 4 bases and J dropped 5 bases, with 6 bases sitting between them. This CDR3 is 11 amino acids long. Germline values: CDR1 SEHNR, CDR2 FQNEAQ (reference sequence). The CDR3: CASSWGDEQYF. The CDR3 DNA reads TGTGCCAGCAGCTGGGGCGACGAGCAGTACTTC.

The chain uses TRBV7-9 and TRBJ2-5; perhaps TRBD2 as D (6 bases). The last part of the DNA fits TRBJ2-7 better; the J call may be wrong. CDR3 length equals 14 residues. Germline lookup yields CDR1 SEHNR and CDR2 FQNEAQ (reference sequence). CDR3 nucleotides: TGTGCCAGCAGCCCCCCGGTACGGGAGTACGAGCAGTACTTC. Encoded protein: CASSPPVREYEQYF.

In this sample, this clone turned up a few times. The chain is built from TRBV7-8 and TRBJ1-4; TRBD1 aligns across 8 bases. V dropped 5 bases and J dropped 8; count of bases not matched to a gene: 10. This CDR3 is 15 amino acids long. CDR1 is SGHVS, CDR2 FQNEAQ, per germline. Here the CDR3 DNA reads TGTGCCAGCAGCCCACAGGACAGGGTAGGGGAAAAACTGTTTTTT. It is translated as CASSPQDRVGEKLFF.

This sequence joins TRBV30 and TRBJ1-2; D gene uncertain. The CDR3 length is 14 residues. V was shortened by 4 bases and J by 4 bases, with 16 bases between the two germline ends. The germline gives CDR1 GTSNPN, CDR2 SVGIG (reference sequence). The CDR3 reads CAWTGPWAPYGYTF. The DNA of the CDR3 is TGTGCCTGGACCGGGCCTTGGGCCCCCTATGGCTACACCTTC.

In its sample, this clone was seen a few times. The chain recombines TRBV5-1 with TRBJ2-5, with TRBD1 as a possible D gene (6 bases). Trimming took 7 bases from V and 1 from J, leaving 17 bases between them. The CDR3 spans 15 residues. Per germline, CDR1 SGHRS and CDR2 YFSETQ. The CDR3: CASRTVPGVQETQYF. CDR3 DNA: TGCGCCAGCCGGACAGTTCCTGGGGTCCAAGAGACCCAGTACTTC.

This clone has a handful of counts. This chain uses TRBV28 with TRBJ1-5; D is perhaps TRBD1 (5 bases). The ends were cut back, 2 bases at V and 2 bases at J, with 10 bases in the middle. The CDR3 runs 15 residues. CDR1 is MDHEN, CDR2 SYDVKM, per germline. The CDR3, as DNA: TGTGCCAGCAGTTTAGCCCAGGGTGGCAATCAGCCCCAGCATTTT. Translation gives CASSLAQGGNQPQHF.

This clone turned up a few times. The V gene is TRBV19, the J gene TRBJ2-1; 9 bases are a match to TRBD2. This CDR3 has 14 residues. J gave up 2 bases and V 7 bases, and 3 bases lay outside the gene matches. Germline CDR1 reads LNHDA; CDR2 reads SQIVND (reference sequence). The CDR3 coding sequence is TGTGCCAGTACTAGCGGGGCGGCCTACAATGAGCAGTTCTTC. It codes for CASTSGAAYNEQFF.

The CDR3 DNA sequence: TGTGCCAGTAGTACCAGCCAACACCAGAACACTGAAGCTTTCTTT. Translated, it gives CASSTSQHQNTEAFF. V and J are TRBV19 and TRBJ1-1, with D unclear. Germline-derived CDR1 and CDR2 are LNHDA and SQIVND (reference sequence). Trimming left V 4 bases short and J 1 base short, with 13 bases between. The CDR3 is made up of 15 amino acids.

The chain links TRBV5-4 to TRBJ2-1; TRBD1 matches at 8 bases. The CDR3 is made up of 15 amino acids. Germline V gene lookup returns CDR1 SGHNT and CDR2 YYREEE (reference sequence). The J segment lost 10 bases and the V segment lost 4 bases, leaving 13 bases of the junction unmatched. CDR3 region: CASSQDPGQGREQFF. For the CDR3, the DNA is TGTGCCAGCAGCCAAGATCCCGGACAGGGAAGGGAGCAGTTCTTC.

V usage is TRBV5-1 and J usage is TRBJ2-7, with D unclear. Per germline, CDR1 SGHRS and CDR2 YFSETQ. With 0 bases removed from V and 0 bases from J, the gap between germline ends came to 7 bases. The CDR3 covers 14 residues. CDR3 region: CASSLATTSYEQYF. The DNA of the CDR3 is TGCGCCAGCAGCTTGGCTACTACCTCCTACGAGCAGTACTTC. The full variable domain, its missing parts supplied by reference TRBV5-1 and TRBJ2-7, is KAGVTQTPRYLIKTRGQQVTLSCSPISGHRSVSWYQQTPGQGLQFLFEYFSETQRNKGNFPGRFSGRQFSNSRSEMNVSTLELGDSALYLCASSLATTSYEQYFGPGTRLTVT.

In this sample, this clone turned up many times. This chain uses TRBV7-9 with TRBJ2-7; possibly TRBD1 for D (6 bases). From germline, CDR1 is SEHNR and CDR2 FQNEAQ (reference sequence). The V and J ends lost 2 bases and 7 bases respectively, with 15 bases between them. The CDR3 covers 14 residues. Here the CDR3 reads CASSLSTGREEQYF. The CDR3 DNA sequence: TGTGCCAGCAGCTTATCCACAGGGCGAGAGGAGCAGTACTTC.

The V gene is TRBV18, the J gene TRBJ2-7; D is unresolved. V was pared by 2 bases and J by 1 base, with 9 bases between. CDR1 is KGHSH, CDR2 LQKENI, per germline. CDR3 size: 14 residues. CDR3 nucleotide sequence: TGTGCCAGCTCACCAACCACCGGATCCTACGAGCAGTACTTC. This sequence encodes CASSPTTGSYEQYF.

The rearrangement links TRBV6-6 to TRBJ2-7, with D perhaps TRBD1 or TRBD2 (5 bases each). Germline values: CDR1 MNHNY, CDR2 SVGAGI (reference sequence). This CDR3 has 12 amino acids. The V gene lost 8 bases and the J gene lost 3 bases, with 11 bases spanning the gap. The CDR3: CASRDLNYEQYF. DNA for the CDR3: TGTGCCAGCCGGGACCTAAACTACGAGCAGTACTTC.

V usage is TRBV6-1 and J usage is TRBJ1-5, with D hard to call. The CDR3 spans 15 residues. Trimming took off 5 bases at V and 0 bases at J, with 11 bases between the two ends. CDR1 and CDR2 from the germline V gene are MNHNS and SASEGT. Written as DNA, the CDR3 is TGTGCCAGCAGTACCACATGGAGTAGCAATCAGCCCCAGCATTTT. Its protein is CASSTTWSSNQPQHF.

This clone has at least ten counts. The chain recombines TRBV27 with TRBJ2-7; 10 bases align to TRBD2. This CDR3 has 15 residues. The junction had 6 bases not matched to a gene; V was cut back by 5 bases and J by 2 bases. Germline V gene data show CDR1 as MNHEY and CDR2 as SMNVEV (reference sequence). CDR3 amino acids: CASSGRTSGTYEQYF. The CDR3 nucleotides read TGTGCCAGCAGTGGTCGGACTAGCGGCACCTACGAGCAGTACTTC.

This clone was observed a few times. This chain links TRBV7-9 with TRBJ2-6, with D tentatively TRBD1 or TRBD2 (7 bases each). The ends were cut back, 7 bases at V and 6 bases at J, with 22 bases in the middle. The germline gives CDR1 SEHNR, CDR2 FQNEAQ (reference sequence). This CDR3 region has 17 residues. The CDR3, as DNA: TGTGCCAGCATCCAGGGGGGAGGGAGCTTGGTGGCCAACGTCCTGACTTTC. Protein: CASIQGGGSLVANVLTF.

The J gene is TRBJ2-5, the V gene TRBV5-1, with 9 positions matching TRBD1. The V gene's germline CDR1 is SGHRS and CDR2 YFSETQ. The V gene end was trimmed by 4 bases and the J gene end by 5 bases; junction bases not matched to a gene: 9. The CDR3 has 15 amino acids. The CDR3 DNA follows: TGCGCCAGCAGCCTAACCGACAGGGGGTACGAGACCCAGTACTTC. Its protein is CASSLTDRGYETQYF. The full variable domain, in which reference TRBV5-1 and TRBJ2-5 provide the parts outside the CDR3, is KAGVTQTPRYLIKTRGQQVTLSCSPISGHRSVSWYQQTPGQGLQFLFEYFSETQRNKGNFPGRFSGRQFSNSRSEMNVSTLELGDSALYLCASSLTDRGYETQYFGPGTRLLVL.

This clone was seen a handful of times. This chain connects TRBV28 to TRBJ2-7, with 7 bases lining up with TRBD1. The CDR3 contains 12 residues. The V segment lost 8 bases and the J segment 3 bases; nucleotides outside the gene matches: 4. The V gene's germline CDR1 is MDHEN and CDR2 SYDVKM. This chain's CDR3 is CASGRQGYEQYF. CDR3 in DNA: TGTGCCAGCGGTCGACAGGGCTACGAGCAGTACTTC.

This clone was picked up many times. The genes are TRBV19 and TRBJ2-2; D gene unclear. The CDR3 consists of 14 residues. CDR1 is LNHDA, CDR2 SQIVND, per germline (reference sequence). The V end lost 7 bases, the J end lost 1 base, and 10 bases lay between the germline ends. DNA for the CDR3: TGTGCCAGTACACTCGGCGGGAACACCGGGGAGCTGTTTTTT. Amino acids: CASTLGGNTGELFF. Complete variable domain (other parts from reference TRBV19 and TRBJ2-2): DGGITQSPKYLFRKEGQNVTLSCEQNLNHDAMYWYRQDPGQGLRLIYYSQIVNDFQKGDIAEGYSVSREKKESFPLTVTSAQKNPTAFYLCASTLGGNTGELFFGEGSRLTVL.

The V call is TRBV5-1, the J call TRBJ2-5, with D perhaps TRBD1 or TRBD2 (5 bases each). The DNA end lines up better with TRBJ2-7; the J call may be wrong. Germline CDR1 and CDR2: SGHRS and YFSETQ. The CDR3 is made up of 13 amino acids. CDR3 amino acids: CASSRDRSYEQYF. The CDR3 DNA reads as TGCGCCAGCTCCCGGGACCGGTCCTACGAGCAGTACTTC.

The CDR3 DNA reads TGTGCCAGCAGTGAGTTTAATGAGCAGTTCTTC. Translated, it gives CASSEFNEQFF. This chain links TRBV6-1 with TRBJ2-1; D unclear. The CDR3 has 11 amino acids. With 3 bases removed from V and 7 bases from J, the gap between germline ends came to 4 bases. Per the germline V gene, CDR1 is MNHNS and CDR2 is SASEGT.

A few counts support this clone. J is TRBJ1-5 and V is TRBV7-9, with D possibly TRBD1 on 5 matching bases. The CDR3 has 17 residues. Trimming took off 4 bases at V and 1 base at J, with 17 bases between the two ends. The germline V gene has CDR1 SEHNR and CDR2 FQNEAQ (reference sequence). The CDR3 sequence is CASSSFPRGGSNQPQHF. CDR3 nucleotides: TGTGCCAGCAGCTCTTTCCCTAGGGGAGGAAGCAATCAGCCCCAGCATTTT.

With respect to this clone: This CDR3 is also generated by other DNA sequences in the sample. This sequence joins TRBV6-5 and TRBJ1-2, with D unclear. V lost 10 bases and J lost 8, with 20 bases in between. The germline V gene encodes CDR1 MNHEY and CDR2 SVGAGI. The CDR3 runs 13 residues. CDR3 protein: CATSLSAAEGYTF. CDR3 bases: TGTGCCACATCCCTGTCGGCGGCTGAAGGCTACACCTTC.

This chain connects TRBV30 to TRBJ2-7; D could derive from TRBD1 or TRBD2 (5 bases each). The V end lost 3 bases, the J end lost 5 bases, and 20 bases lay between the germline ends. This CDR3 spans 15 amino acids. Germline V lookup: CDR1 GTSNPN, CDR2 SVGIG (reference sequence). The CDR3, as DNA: TGTGCCTGGAGCAAGGGGAGACTCGCCCCCCACGAGCAGTACTTC. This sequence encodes CAWSKGRLAPHEQYF.

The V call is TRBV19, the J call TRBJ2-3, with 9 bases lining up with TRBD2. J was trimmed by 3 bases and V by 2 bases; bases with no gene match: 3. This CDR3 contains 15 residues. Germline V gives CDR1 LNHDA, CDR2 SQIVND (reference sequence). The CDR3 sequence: CASSISSGSTDTQYF. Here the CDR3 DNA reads TGTGCCAGTAGTATAAGTAGCGGGAGTACAGATACGCAGTATTTT.

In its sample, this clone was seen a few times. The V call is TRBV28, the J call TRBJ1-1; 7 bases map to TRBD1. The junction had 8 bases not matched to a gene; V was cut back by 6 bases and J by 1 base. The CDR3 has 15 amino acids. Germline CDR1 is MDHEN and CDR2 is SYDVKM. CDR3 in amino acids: CASSQGTAGNTEAFF. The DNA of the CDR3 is TGTGCCAGCAGCCAAGGGACAGCTGGGAACACTGAAGCTTTCTTT.